The 4 T cell receptor beta chains in this list originate from one sample, sequenced in a study of blood T cell repertoires in COVID-19. This table comes from immunoSEQ multiplex PCR, and its TCRdb copy is limited to in-frame clones, with some not included. The table lists about 170,000 clones, around 80% of them singletons. The material sequenced was PBMCs or T cells enriched from blood (not recorded which). The receptors were sampled from a man aged 50 or older who had recovered from COVID-19.

This clone has just one count. The chain couples TRBV30 to TRBJ2-3, with D unclear. Trimming stripped 0 bases from V and 6 bases from J, with 13 bases between. The CDR3 consists of 14 residues. Germline CDR1 is GTSNPN and CDR2 is SVGIG (reference sequence). The CDR3 reads CAWSVGQARDTQYF. CDR3 nucleotides: TGTGCCTGGAGTGTTGGGCAGGCCCGGGATACGCAGTATTTT.

The rearrangement uses TRBV11-3 and TRBJ2-7, with 9 bases lining up with TRBD1. With 0 bases clipped from V and 5 bases from J, the junction kept 5 bases outside the gene matches. Germline V gene data show CDR1 as SGHNT and CDR2 as YENEEA. This CDR3 has 15 amino acids. The CDR3 coding sequence is TGTGCCAGCAGCTTAGAGGGACAGGGTAGCCACGAGCAGTACTTC. Translating gives CASSLEGQGSHEQYF.

J is TRBJ2-7 and V is TRBV15; D is perhaps TRBD2 (5 bases). From germline, CDR1 is LNHNV and CDR2 YYDKDF (reference sequence). Deletions cut 5 bases from V and 0 bases from J, with 14 bases between. This CDR3 spans 15 amino acids. The CDR3 coding sequence is TGTGCCACCAGCGGACGACTACGGAGCTCCTACGAGCAGTACTTC. It codes for CATSGRLRSSYEQYF.

The CDR3 DNA reads TGTGCCATCAGGCCATTTACGGGTAGCGAGCAGTACTTC. This translates into CAIRPFTGSEQYF. The chain combines TRBV10-3 with TRBJ2-7; D is undetermined. Trimming removed 6 bases at V and 6 bases at J, with 15 bases between. This CDR3 comprises 13 residues. Germline assignment: CDR1 ENHRY and CDR2 SYGVKD.